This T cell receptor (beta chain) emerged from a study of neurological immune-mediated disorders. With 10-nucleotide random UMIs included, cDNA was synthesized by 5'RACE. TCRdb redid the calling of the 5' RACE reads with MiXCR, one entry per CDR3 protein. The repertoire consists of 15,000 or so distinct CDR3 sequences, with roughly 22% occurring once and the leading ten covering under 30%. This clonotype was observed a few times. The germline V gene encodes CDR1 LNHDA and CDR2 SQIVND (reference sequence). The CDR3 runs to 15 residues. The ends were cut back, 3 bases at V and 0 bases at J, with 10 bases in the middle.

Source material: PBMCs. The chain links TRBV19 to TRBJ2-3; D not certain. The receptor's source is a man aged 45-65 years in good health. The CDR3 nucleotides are TGTGCCAGTAGTATTCTTACGACTAGCACAGATACGCAGTATTTT. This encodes CASSILTTSTDTQYF.